These T cell receptor beta chains were read from a single sample in a study of blood T cells in healthy people across ages. A single record per CDR3 protein comes from TCRdb applying MiXCR to the 5' RACE reads. The data contain about 1.8 million distinct CDR3 sequences, around 50% of them singletons. The sequenced sample consisted of blood. The origin of the receptors is a woman in her thirties or forties in good health. Both conserved end residues are part of each CDR3. D genes are given only for firm matches. Clone size is shown for a subset of rows, as once, few, many or a class of expanded clone.

.	.	TRBV4-1	TRBJ1-4	TGCGCCAGCAGCCAAGATATAGGGACCATTAATGAAAAACTGTTTTTT	CASSQDIGTINEKLFF
.	TRBD1	TRBV20-1	TRBJ2-5	TGCAGTGCTACCTCAGACAGGGGGGTGGAGACCCAGTACTTC	CSATSDRGVETQYF
.	.	TRBV9	TRBJ1-2	TGTGCCAGCAGCGCAGACCCCGGGACACCCGTACGCAACTGTGGTTACACCTTC	CASSADPGTPVRNCGYTF
once	.	TRBV12-3/TRBV12-4	TRBJ1-1	TGTGCCAGCAGTTCCCGGGGGGTGACACTATCCCTCGCTAGTTACACTGAAGCTTTCTTT	CASSSRGVTLSLASYTEAFF
.	.	TRBV20-1	TRBJ1-2	TGCAGTGCTAGCCTCAATAACTATGGCTACACCTTC	CSASLNNYGYTF
.	.	TRBV18	TRBJ2-3	TGTGCCAGCTCTCCCTTGGGCGGGGGCTACACAGATACGCAGTATTTT	CASSPLGGGYTDTQYF
few	TRBD2	TRBV20-1	TRBJ2-7	TGCAGTGCTAGAGACCGGGGGGAGGGGTCCCCCTACGAGCAGTACTTC	CSARDRGEGSPYEQYF
few	.	TRBV4-1	TRBJ2-3	TGCGCCAGCAGCCAAGGGGAAGGAGGGTTCAAAGATACGCAGTATTTT	CASSQGEGGFKDTQYF
.	TRBD2	TRBV14	TRBJ2-1	TGTGCCAGCAGCCAGGCTCGACTAGCGGGGGGCTACAATGAGCAGTTCTTC	CASSQARLAGGYNEQFF
few	.	TRBV6-5	TRBJ2-7	TGTGCCAGCACATCGGGGCACGCGGATTACGAGCAGTACTTC	CASTSGHADYEQYF
few	.	TRBV27	TRBJ2-1	TGTGCCAGCAGCCGCGTTGACACTTACAATGAGCAGTTCTTC	CASSRVDTYNEQFF
.	TRBD1	TRBV27	TRBJ2-6	TGTGCCAGCAGTTTTGCGGCGACAGGGACCTCTGGGGCCAACGTCCTGACTTTC	CASSFAATGTSGANVLTF
.	.	TRBV4-1	TRBJ1-2	TGCGTCAGCAGCCAAGAGGGAAGTGGGAGGGTTGGCCATGGCTACACCTTC	CVSSQEGSGRVGHGYTF
few	.	TRBV2	TRBJ2-1	TGTGCCAGGAGGGGGACTATCGGGAATGAGCAGTTCTTC	CARRGTIGNEQFF
few	TRBD1	TRBV7-8	TRBJ1-5	TGTGCCAGCAGCTTACAACAGGGGGAACTTCAGCCCCAGCATTTT	CASSLQQGELQPQHF
few	TRBD1	TRBV7-2	TRBJ1-4	TGTGCCAGCAGCTTAATGCGGACAGGGGGCGAAAAACTGTTTTTT	CASSLMRTGGEKLFF
few	.	TRBV29-1	TRBJ1-2	TGCAGCGCTCTGGTATATGGCTACACCTTC	CSALVYGYTF
.	.	TRBV27	TRBJ2-5	TGTGCCAGCAGTTACCGACCCAACGACTACCAAGAGACCCAGTACTTC	CASSYRPNDYQETQYF
few	.	TRBV20-1	TRBJ2-1	TGCAGTGTCAGGGGTTCCTACAATGAGCAGTTCTTC	CSVRGSYNEQFF
.	.	TRBV6-6	TRBJ2-7	TGTGCCAGCAGTTACTCGACCAGGGCCCCGAGCTCCTACGAGCAGTACTTC	CASSYSTRAPSSYEQYF
.	.	TRBV21-1	TRBJ2-5	TGTGCCAGCCCCCACTCCCGGGACAGGGGACGAGAGACCCAGTACTTC	CASPHSRDRGRETQYF
.	TRBD1	TRBV12-3/TRBV12-4	TRBJ2-4	TGTGCCAGCAGCCCGGGACAGGGAAGATCGAACATTCAGTACTTC	CASSPGQGRSNIQYF
.	TRBD2	TRBV20-1	TRBJ2-3	TGCAGTCCGCCGCAGCCAGGACTAGCCTTCACAGATACGCAGTATTTT	CSPPQPGLAFTDTQYF
few	.	TRBV5-1	TRBJ2-5	TGCGCCAGCAGCTTGGAATTAGTAAGAGGGGAGACCCAGTACTTC	CASSLELVRGETQYF
.	TRBD1	TRBV27	TRBJ2-7	TGTGCCAGCAGGCAAGCCGGGACAGGGACCTACGAGCAGTACTTC	CASRQAGTGTYEQYF
.	.	TRBV7-2	TRBJ1-5	TGTGCCAGCAGCTTAAGGCCACCCAATCAGCCCCAGCATTTT	CASSLRPPNQPQHF
.	.	TRBV6-5	TRBJ1-2	TGTGCCAGCAGTTTTACCAGGGGAAGCGACTATGGCTACACCTTC	CASSFTRGSDYGYTF
.	TRBD2	TRBV7-2	TRBJ2-3	TGTGCCAGCAGCTTAAGGGGCGGGGGGATTCATACGCAGTATTTT	CASSLRGGGIHTQYF
.	TRBD1	TRBV10-3	TRBJ1-1	TGTGCCATCAGTGGACAGGGCATGAACACTGAAGCTTTCTTT	CAISGQGMNTEAFF
few	.	TRBV4-2	TRBJ2-2	TGTGCCAGCAGCCAAGATCGAACGGCGAACACCGGGGAGCTGTTTTTT	CASSQDRTANTGELFF
.	.	TRBV5-1	TRBJ1-4	TGCGCCAGCAGCTTGACGCAAGCCAGGAGAGAACTGTTTTTT	CASSLTQARRELFF
few	TRBD1	TRBV11-2	TRBJ1-6	TGTGCCAGCAGCTCTCGACAGGGATTCTCACCCCTCCACTTT	CASSSRQGFSPLHF
.	.	TRBV6-6	TRBJ1-5	TGTGCCAGCGAGGATCGCAATCAGCCCCAGCATTTT	CASEDRNQPQHF
many	.	TRBV9	TRBJ2-6	TGTGCCAGCAGCGCCGGGGCCAACGTCCTGACTTTC	CASSAGANVLTF
many	.	TRBV14	TRBJ1-2	TGTGCCAGCAGCCAAGGACAGTACTATGGCTACACCTTC	CASSQGQYYGYTF
few	TRBD1	TRBV28	TRBJ2-7	TGTGCCAGCAGTATCCTCGGGACAGGGCCCGAGCAGTACTTC	CASSILGTGPEQYF
few	.	TRBV5-1	TRBJ1-1	TGCGCCAGCACGCGAGCCCCGCTGGGGATGAACACTGAAGCTTTCTTT	CASTRAPLGMNTEAFF
.	TRBD1	TRBV29-1	TRBJ1-2	TGCAGTACGACAGGGCGTGGCTACACCTTC	CSTTGRGYTF
few	TRBD1	TRBV5-5	TRBJ2-3	TGTGCCAGCAGCCTCCAGTGGGGACAGTTCACAGATACGCAGTATTTT	CASSLQWGQFTDTQYF
few	.	TRBV20-1	TRBJ2-5	TGCAGTGCTAGAGATCTGTTTGTAGTTGACGGGCCAGTGGAGACCCAGTACTTC	CSARDLFVVDGPVETQYF
.	TRBD2	TRBV6-2/TRBV6-3	TRBJ2-5	TGTGCCAGCAGTTACCATTCTGGAGCGGGGGCCCGAGAGACCCAGTACTTC	CASSYHSGAGARETQYF